Listed here are 25 T cell receptor beta chains from one sample, sequenced in a study of neurological immune-mediated disorders. TCRdb recomputed calls from the 5' RACE reads with MiXCR, one row per CDR3 protein. The repertoire holds some 60,000 distinct CDR3 sequences, approximately 11% seen once, with around 6.7% in the top ten. Time point here: longitudinal time-point 1 (baseline). The sequencing sample was made of PBMCs. The origin of the receptors is a male donor with HTLV-1-associated myelopathy (HAM/TSP).

As for this clonotype: An end of the junction does not agree with germline; a read error may underlie this. J is TRBJ1-3 and V is TRBV5-5, with D unclear. Germline CDR1 and CDR2: SGHKS and YYEKEE (reference sequence). This CDR3 is 17 amino acids long. CDR3 sequence (DNA): TGTGCCAGCAGCACGCTGACGGGGATAAGCTCTGGAAACATCATATATTTT. It translates to CASSTLTGISSGNIIYF.

This clonotype was seen many times. This chain connects TRBV29-1 to TRBJ1-1; weak D call: TRBD1 (6 bases). Germline CDR1 is SQVTM and CDR2 is ANQGSEA. With 4 bases removed from V and 4 bases from J, the gap between germline ends came to 10 bases. CDR3 length: 12 residues. The CDR3 DNA sequence: TGCAGCGTTGTGGGGGCGACCACTGAAGCTTTCTTT. This translates into CSVVGATTEAFF.

The sample holds a few counts of this clonotype. V gene TRBV5-1 combines with J gene TRBJ1-1; D gene unclear. Trimming cost V 4 bases and J 5 bases, with 12 bases left between them. CDR1 is SGHRS, CDR2 YFSETQ, per germline. The CDR3 runs 13 residues. In DNA, the CDR3 is TGCGCCAGCAGCCAAAGCGGAGGGACTGAAGCTTTCTTT. Amino acids: CASSQSGGTEAFF.

This clonotype came up many times. The rearrangement uses TRBV20-1 and TRBJ2-1; D remains ambiguous. CDR3 size: 13 residues. Germline-derived CDR1 and CDR2 are DFQATT and SNEGSKA (reference sequence). V shed 3 bases and J shed 3 bases, with 9 bases lying between them. CDR3 sequence (DNA): TGCAGTGCTAGTCCCTTGAGCTACAATGAGCAGTTCTTC. Residues: CSASPLSYNEQFF.

The chain links TRBV28 to TRBJ2-5, with 8 bases lining up with TRBD2. J was trimmed by 5 bases and V by 6 bases; bases with no gene match: 11. Per the germline V gene, CDR1 is MDHEN and CDR2 is SYDVKM. There are 15 residues in the CDR3. CDR3 DNA: TGTGCCAGCAGCCACCCGGGGGGGGGAGAGGAGACCCAGTACTTC. Its translation is CASSHPGGGEETQYF.

The chain carries TRBV6-1 and TRBJ1-1; D perhaps matches TRBD1 (5 bases). This CDR3 region has 14 residues. V was shortened by 5 bases and J by 4 bases, with 14 bases between the two germline ends. Germline CDR1 and CDR2: MNHNS and SASEGT. The chain's CDR3 is CASSLRQWGTEAFF. CDR3 nucleotides: TGTGCCAGCAGTCTTCGACAGTGGGGCACTGAAGCTTTCTTT.

This clonotype was found many times. The chain carries TRBV20-1 and TRBJ2-7; 12 positions agree with TRBD2. With 6 bases clipped from V and 0 bases from J, the junction kept 12 bases outside the gene matches. CDR3 length: 17 amino acids. Germline loops: CDR1 DFQATT, CDR2 SNEGSKA (reference sequence). This CDR3 reads CSALLAGGSWSSYEQYF. CDR3 in DNA: TGCAGTGCGCTTCTAGCGGGGGGGTCCTGGAGCTCCTACGAGCAGTACTTC.

Turning to this clonotype: One junction end disagrees with the germline gene, perhaps due to a read error. The chain uses TRBV18 and TRBJ1-1; D gene unclear. In germline, CDR1 is KGHSH, CDR2 LQKENI. There are 15 residues in the CDR3. This CDR3 is CASSPLADMNTEDFF. Written as DNA, the CDR3 is TGTGCCAGCTCACCACTCGCAGACATGAACACTGAAGATTTCTTT.

This clonotype was recorded many times. At one of its ends the junction is not consistent with the germline gene, which may arise from a read error. The rearrangement joins TRBV20-1 to TRBJ1-1; D uncertain. The germline gives CDR1 DFQATT, CDR2 SNEGSKA (reference sequence). This CDR3 spans 13 amino acids. CDR3 sequence (DNA): TGCAGTGTTAGACCTCCAGGTAGGACTGAAGCTTTCTTT. It translates to CSVRPPGRTEAFF.

This clonotype occurred many times. The CDR3 nucleotides read TGTGCCAGCAGTTACTCCCATAGGAGTTTTTATGGCTACACCTTC. This sequence encodes CASSYSHRSFYGYTF. The J gene is TRBJ1-2, the V gene TRBV6-5; D remains unclear. This CDR3 comprises 15 residues. Germline V lookup: CDR1 MNHEY, CDR2 SVGAGI. Trimming removed 0 bases at V and 5 bases at J, with 13 bases between.

This clonotype appeared once. Just one base apart from a much larger clone, this may be a read error. This chain uses TRBV5-1 with TRBJ2-1, with 7 bases identical to TRBD2. This CDR3 region has 16 residues. The germline V gene encodes CDR1 SGHRS and CDR2 YFSETQ. The CDR3 protein is CANSLGWTSLYNEQFF. Here the CDR3 DNA reads TGCGCCAACAGCTTGGGCTGGACTAGTCTCTACAATGAGCAGTTCTTC.

The V and J genes are TRBV7-9 and TRBJ1-1; D unclear. CDR1 is SEHNR, CDR2 FQNEAQ, per germline (reference sequence). Trimming pared 7 bases from V and 7 bases from J, leaving 16 bases between. This CDR3 region has 13 residues. This CDR3 is CASTIGGVGEAFF. The CDR3 DNA follows: TGTGCCAGCACCATAGGTGGAGTTGGTGAAGCTTTCTTT.

Many counts were recorded for this clonotype. The J gene is TRBJ2-2, the V gene TRBV7-3; D not resolved. The CDR3 spans 16 residues. Trimming shortened V by 5 bases and J by 4 bases, and 17 bases separated the two germline ends. CDR1 is SGHTA, CDR2 FQGTGA, per germline. The CDR3 sequence is CASSPPGRRSTGELFF. CDR3 DNA: TGTGCCAGCAGCCCCCCCGGCAGGAGAAGCACCGGGGAGCTGTTTTTT.

This clonotype came up many times. The chain couples TRBV5-1 to TRBJ1-2; a possible D gene is TRBD1 (6 bases). V gave up 0 bases and J gave up 7 bases, with 13 bases separating them. The CDR3 totals 14 residues. Germline V gives CDR1 SGHRS, CDR2 YFSETQ. CDR3 in DNA: TGCGCCAGCAGCTTGGTGGCAGGGGATCCTGGCTACACCTTC. Translation: CASSLVAGDPGYTF.

There are many counts of this clonotype. The chain is built from TRBV10-3 and TRBJ2-1; TRBD2 aligns across 7 bases. The ends lost 8 bases at V and 0 bases at J; junction bases unmatched: 4. Germline CDR1 ENHRY, CDR2 SYGVKD. There are 14 residues in the CDR3. CDR3 DNA: TGTGCCATCCAGGGAGGGGACTCCTACAATGAGCAGTTCTTC. Its protein is CAIQGGDSYNEQFF.

The sample holds many counts of this clonotype. This chain connects TRBV9 to TRBJ2-3, with 11 bases fitting TRBD2. Germline values: CDR1 SGDLS, CDR2 YYNGEE. This CDR3 is 15 amino acids long. V trimming: 0 bases; J trimming: 4 bases; junction bases outside the gene matches: 1. CDR3 DNA: TGTGCCAGCAGCGTAGTAGCGGGGGGGCCAGATACGCAGTATTTT. Translation: CASSVVAGGPDTQYF.

This clonotype was recorded at least ten times. The chain joins TRBV6-5 to TRBJ2-4; TRBD2 is a possible D gene (6 bases). Germline loops: CDR1 MNHEY, CDR2 SVGAGI. The CDR3 covers 14 residues. The V gene lost 0 bases and the J gene lost 5 bases, with 8 bases spanning the gap. The CDR3 nucleotides read TGTGCCAGCAGTTACTCCTCGGGGGAAAACATTCAGTACTTC. Its protein is CASSYSSGENIQYF.

This clonotype has a count of ten or more. The genes are TRBV7-9 and TRBJ1-1; D remains ambiguous. In germline, CDR1 is SEHNR, CDR2 FQNEAQ (reference sequence). Trimming stripped 5 bases from V and 1 base from J, with 14 bases between. CDR3 size: 15 residues. This chain's CDR3 is CASSPGRRQNTEAFF. The CDR3 coding sequence is TGTGCCAGCAGCCCCGGACGGAGGCAGAACACTGAAGCTTTCTTT.

The V and J genes are TRBV20-1 and TRBJ1-2, with 7 bases identical to TRBD1. Per germline, CDR1 DFQATT and CDR2 SNEGSKA (reference sequence). The junction had 6 bases not matched to a gene; V was cut back by 0 bases and J by 2 bases. The CDR3 has 15 amino acids. The CDR3 nucleotides read TGCAGTGCTAGAGATTGGACAGGCAAAAACTATGGCTACACCTTC. This gives the protein CSARDWTGKNYGYTF.

J is TRBJ2-5 and V is TRBV9; 13 bases agree with TRBD2. This CDR3 is built from 17 residues. Per the germline V gene, CDR1 is SGDLS and CDR2 is YYNGEE. CDR3 DNA: TGTGTGAGCAGCGACCACGGACTAGCGGGGGAACAAGAGACCCAGTACTTC. Encoded protein: CVSSDHGLAGEQETQYF.

In this sample, this clonotype turned up many times. This sequence joins TRBV28 and TRBJ2-1; 10 positions agree with TRBD2. Germline CDR1 reads MDHEN; CDR2 reads SYDVKM. With 5 bases clipped from V and 5 bases from J, the junction kept 9 bases outside the gene matches. The CDR3 totals 16 residues. CDR3 DNA: TGTGCCAGCAGTACCTCTAGCGGGGGTCCCCACAATGAGCAGTTCTTC. This sequence encodes CASSTSSGGPHNEQFF.

This clonotype was detected only a few times. This chain joins TRBV30 and TRBJ1-1, with D possibly matching TRBD1 (5 bases). Germline V gene data show CDR1 as GTSNPN and CDR2 as SVGIG (reference sequence). The V and J ends lost 5 bases and 11 bases respectively, with 12 bases between them. The CDR3 sequence is 10 residues long. The CDR3 DNA sequence: TGTGCCTGGGGAGGCAGGGACGCTTTCTTT. Translated, it gives CAWGGRDAFF.

This clonotype was seen at least ten times. The rearrangement uses TRBV2 and TRBJ2-1; perhaps TRBD2 as D (6 bases). From germline, CDR1 is SNHLY and CDR2 FYNNEI. CDR3 length equals 13 residues. Trimming removed 10 bases from V and 7 bases from J, with 17 bases in between. CDR3 nucleotide sequence: TGTGCCACGGGGGAGCCTTTCGTTAATGAGCAGTTCTTC. As protein: CATGEPFVNEQFF.

The chain employs TRBV18 and TRBJ1-4; no clear D gene. Germline V lookup: CDR1 KGHSH, CDR2 LQKENI. Trimming removed 3 bases at V and 13 bases at J, with 18 bases between. The CDR3 consists of 14 residues. The CDR3 region has the DNA TGTGCCAGCTCACCTCGTACGGGCGAGGCGGGACTGTTTTTT. Its translation: CASSPRTGEAGLFF.

This clonotype was seen at least ten times. The chain joins TRBV28 to TRBJ1-1; unclear D gene. The CDR3 sequence is 13 residues long. CDR1 and CDR2 from the germline V gene are MDHEN and SYDVKM. V lost 2 bases and J 5 bases, leaving 9 bases between the germline ends. The CDR3 reads CASSLGGQTEAFF. The CDR3 DNA reads as TGTGCCAGCAGTTTAGGTGGGCAGACTGAAGCTTTCTTT.